The entry below describes one T cell receptor (beta chain). No count is recorded, but by frequency this clone is medium-sized (0.01 to 0.1%). The target of this receptor is not known. The CDR3 goes on 3 residues after the read ends, and that part is filled in from the germline J gene. This sample is part of a study of T cells in women clearing cervical HPV infection (dated by TCRdb to the late 2010s). At the level of the whole study: The cases were about two dozen women with histologically confirmed HPV16-related CIN3 or worse, and 2 of those women had invasive cancers. The controls were around 25 women whose single incident HPV16 infection cleared within 12 months with no development of precancer or cancer. Blood from cases was collected at the visit where the lesion was first found, while blood from controls was collected once the infection could no longer be detected. Among cases, blood sampling occurred a median of 149 days after lesion detection, with an interquartile range of 90 to 200 days. Since only a few of the women had HLA typing available, the possibility that HLA type was acting as a confounder could not be ruled out. The exploratory proof-of-principle case-control study was nested within the Guanacaste HPV Natural History Study in Costa Rica and compared TCR repertoires across cervical HPV16 outcomes. Cases and controls were matched on year of sample collection and on age within five years. Cases had a median age of around 34 years compared with 38 for controls, and baseline characteristics showed no significant differences between the groups. The parent cohort enrolled 10,049 women aged 18 or older in Guanacaste, Costa Rica, in about 1992 to 1995 and followed the women for roughly seven years. Quality controls consisted of five blinded duplicates per group, for a total of 60 or so samples made up of around 50 participants and roughly 10 replicates.

The immunoSEQ assay used multiplex PCR to amplify TCR beta CDR3 regions from an average of roughly 1.2 ug of genomic DNA per sample. Primer bias was corrected in the assay by using a complete synthetic TCR repertoire to establish an amplification baseline. The amplicons were sequenced on the Illumina platform. From the authors' description of their analysis: Sequences were error-corrected by clustering with frequency ratios and a modified nearest-neighbor algorithm and were then analyzed in the immunoSEQ Analyzer with IMGT gene definitions. At each rarefaction depth, TCR richness and evenness were averaged across 20 rarefaction repeats, and samples with fewer sequences than that depth were excluded. Wilcoxon rank sum tests with FDR correction were used to compare relative abundances of V, D and J genes between the groups. In the blinded duplicates, the intraclass correlation was approximately 96% for TCR richness and averaged 76.4% across 66 gene segments. TCRdb holds this immuneACCESS table with in-frame rearrangements only. Some clones are missing; in checked studies, unresolved V genes explain under half, and the rest has no known cause. For V, J and clone size, that table is used; D and trimming come from the DNA. The data table for this sample lists about 30,000 clones. 3.1% of the sample rests with the top ten.

Every participant had a single incident cervical HPV16 infection, and prevalent HPV16 infections were excluded. Cervical HPV DNA was detected with MY09/MY11 PCR, and genotyping was done with dot-blot hybridization. Around 16 mL of heparinized blood were centrifuged, and the buffy coat was aliquoted, frozen at -30°C, then stored at -80°C. QIAGEN kits were used to extract genomic DNA from buffy coat specimens. Summary of the overall study and its limitations: By combining richness with V gene abundances, random forest classifiers separated cases from controls with an estimated AUC of 0.75 to 0.9. The cross-sectional design could not show whether associations preceded infection or resulted from it; effector/memory subsets and HPV-specific T cells were not isolated. Significantly higher TCR repertoire richness was observed in CIN3+ cases than in controls across sequencing depths, whereas no difference in evenness was found. Lower TRBV6-7 relative abundance was observed in cases than in controls (roughly 0.12% versus 0.15%; Bonferroni P = 0.0008). Because the number of T cells per sample was unknown, the richness differences could reflect varying T-cell content rather than repertoire biology.

Spanning cysteine to phenylalanine, the CDR3 consists of 13 amino acids. Sequencing covers 30 bases of the CDR3, shown here with the frame starting at base 1. The germline V gene encodes CDR1 SGHVT and CDR2 SQSDAQ. The germline V end is reduced by 5 bases and the J end by 2 bases; junction bases left unmatched: 2. Material: blood buffy coat. The TCR was taken from a woman between 18 and 75 years old with a cervical HPV16 infection that either progressed to CIN3+ or cleared (not recorded which). The rearrangement joined TRBV7-4 to TRBJ2-5; 7 of the junction bases match TRBD1. The part of the CDR3 DNA that was read is TGTGCCAGCAGCCAGACAGGGCAAGAGACC. Translated, this is CASSQTGQET. The complete CDR3 sequence is CASSQTGQETQYF.